What follows describes a single T cell receptor beta chain. No cognate antigen has been identified for it. No per-base quality is available; no much larger clone lies one base away. The sample originates from a study of blood T cell repertoires in COVID-19 (dated by TCRdb to 2020 to 2021). With respect to the entire study: Samples covering the acute and convalescent phases of COVID-19 were provided by collaborators in the United States, Italy and Spain. A freely available public database, intended as a resource for researchers studying the immune response to SARS-CoV-2, is where the repertoires were released. The dataset comprised deeply sampled blood TCRbeta repertoires from subjects exposed to, actively infected with, or recovered from COVID-19. Sample metadata almost always included a de-identified subject ID, COVID-19 status, age in years and sex. Samples came from the ongoing ImmuneRACE study (first 160 participants) plus 1,254 subjects from 6 global collaborators. HLA class I and class II types, where available, came from metadata supplied by the sample provider rather than from assay-based typing. The prospective study material was composed of cDNA or gDNA derived from T cells, B-cell-depleted T cells, or PBMCs. Study-wide findings and limitations: The quantity of clinical and demographic metadata differed by source and by participant and was supplied without curation.

TCRbeta CDR3 regions were amplified from genomic DNA using the immunoSEQ Assay, a bias-controlled multiplex PCR. The study's own analysis went as follows. The number of nucleated cells in each sample was estimated from the amplification of reference gene primers within the assay. To quantify the absolute abundance of each unique TCRbeta CDR3 rearrangement, sequence reads were collapsed and filtered. For each sample, productive Simpson clonality was calculated as the square root of Simpson's diversity index across productive rearrangements. What TCRdb holds here is the immuneACCESS table cut down to in-frame rearrangements. Part of the clones is not present; checked against another copy, under half of the missing clones reflect an unresolved V gene, and the others are unexplained. That table is the source of V, J and clone size, and D and trimming were worked out from the DNA. For this sample there are around 74,000 clones; around nine tenths appear just once. The ten most abundant clones make up about 17% of the sample.

Whole blood was collected in K2EDTA tubes by collaborating institutions according to the institutions' own protocols. Collaborator samples were shipped for TCRbeta analysis as frozen whole blood, isolated PBMCs, or DNA extracted from either sample type. The sample consisted of peripheral blood. This clonotype was sampled from a woman older than 75 with active or convalescent COVID-19.

DNA sequence: TGTGCCAGTAGTACCCTCGGGGGACCCGAGCAGTACTTC. Its product reads: CASSTLGGPEQYF. The rearrangement combines TRBV19 with TRBJ2-7, with TRBD2 tentatively as D gene (6 bases match). The CDR3 covers 13 residues, taking in both the cysteine and the phenylalanine. Only the CDR3 region is kept as DNA, spanning 39 bases read in frame from base 1. CDR1 and CDR2, per the germline V gene (reference sequence), are LNHDA and SQIVND. A distance of 13 bases separates the germline ends of V and J, which lose 4 bases and 6 bases respectively. The reference TRBV19 and TRBJ2-7 proteins fill in what lies around the CDR3, so the full variable domain reads DGGITQSPKYLFRKEGQNVTLSCEQNLNHDAMYWYRQDPGQGLRLIYYSQIVNDFQKGDIAEGYSVSREKKESFPLTVTSAQKNPTAFYLCASSTLGGPEQYFGPGTRLTVT.